Shown below are 22 T cell receptor beta chains from a single sample sequenced in a study of control samples from healthy donors and cancer patients. The protocol was immunoSEQ multiplex PCR, while the TCRdb copy is restricted to in-frame clones and leaves out a portion. The data show more than 150,000 clones, with more than 85% seen just once and roughly 0.7% held by the top ten. Sequencing was performed on blood. Every receptor here comes from a woman in her twenties or thirties in good health.

As DNA, the CDR3 is TGTGCCAGCAGCTTAGAGGGCAGTGCTTTGGATGAGCAGTTCTTC. Translated: CASSLEGSALDEQFF. V is TRBV7-6 and J is TRBJ2-1; no clear D gene. Germline V gene data show CDR1 as SGHVS and CDR2 as FNYEAQ. Trimming took 1 base from V and 8 from J, leaving 15 bases between them. The CDR3 spans 15 residues.

The V gene is TRBV28, the J gene TRBJ2-7, with unresolved D. Trimming stripped 5 bases from V and 5 bases from J, with 13 bases between. Germline V gives CDR1 MDHEN, CDR2 SYDVKM. The CDR3 has 13 residues. The CDR3 region is CASSRPAIHEQYF. The CDR3 DNA is TGTGCCAGCAGTCGTCCTGCGATCCACGAGCAGTACTTC.

V usage is TRBV11-3 and J usage is TRBJ2-3, with D hard to call. V lost 5 bases, J lost 4 bases, and 10 bases lay in between. CDR1 and CDR2 (germline): SGHNT, YENEEA. The CDR3 totals 13 residues. The CDR3 DNA is TGTGCCAGCAGCCAATCGTTTGCAGATACGCAGTATTTT. Translating gives CASSQSFADTQYF.

The chain links TRBV6-5 to TRBJ2-7, with 11 positions matching TRBD1. The CDR3 runs 15 residues. Germline lookup yields CDR1 MNHEY and CDR2 SVGAGI. With 6 bases clipped from V and 7 bases from J, the junction kept 11 bases outside the gene matches. This CDR3 reads CASRPGQGAEGEQYF. Written as DNA, the CDR3 is TGTGCCAGCAGACCCGGACAGGGGGCGGAAGGGGAGCAGTACTTC.

The chain couples TRBV3-1 (or the pseudogene TRBV3-2) to TRBJ1-1; D is unresolved. CDR1 and CDR2 from the germline V gene are LGHDT and YNNKEL (reference sequence). V lost 0 bases and J 1 base, leaving 6 bases between the germline ends. This CDR3 has 14 amino acids. The CDR3 is CASSQDLGNTEAFF. The CDR3 nucleotides read TGTGCCAGCAGCCAAGATCTCGGGAACACTGAAGCTTTCTTT.

V usage is TRBV5-1 and J usage is TRBJ2-5; 12 nucleotides match TRBD2. The junction had 11 bases not matched to a gene; V was cut back by 3 bases and J by 5 bases. Germline V gene lookup returns CDR1 SGHRS and CDR2 YFSETQ. CDR3 length: 17 amino acids. CDR3 nucleotides: TGCGCCAGCAGCTACTCCCCACTAGCGGGAGGAGGTGAGACCCAGTACTTC. It codes for CASSYSPLAGGGETQYF.

This chain links TRBV5-1 with TRBJ2-5; D not certain. Germline V gene sequence: CDR1 SGHRS, CDR2 YFSETQ. The V end was cut by 2 bases, the J end by 1 base, with 3 bases between. CDR3 length: 12 residues. The CDR3 DNA is TGCGCCAGCAGCTTACCCCAAGAGACCCAGTACTTC. Translating gives CASSLPQETQYF.

This clone was seen once. The rearrangement links TRBV5-1 to TRBJ2-7, with 9 bases identical to TRBD1. Looked up from germline, CDR1 is SGHRS and CDR2 is YFSETQ. The CDR3 covers 16 residues. Losses at the gene ends were 0 bases for V and 4 bases for J; bases not matched to a gene: 8. CDR3 residues: CASSLAGPGQGYEQYF. DNA for the CDR3: TGCGCCAGCAGCTTGGCCGGGCCGGGACAGGGATACGAGCAGTACTTC.

The chain recombines TRBV7-8 with TRBJ1-2; D unclear. Trimming removed 5 bases at V and 7 bases at J, with 11 bases between. This CDR3 has 12 residues. CDR1 is SGHVS, CDR2 FQNEAQ, per germline. The CDR3 sequence is CASSPSHRGYTF. The CDR3 nucleotides are TGTGCCAGCAGCCCTTCCCATCGTGGCTACACCTTC. Filled out from reference TRBV7-8 and TRBJ1-2, the complete variable domain reads GAGVSQSPRYKVAKRGQDVALRCDPISGHVSLFWYQQALGQGPEFLTYFQNEAQLDKSGLPSDRFFAERPEGSVSTLKIQRTQQEDSAVYLCASSPSHRGYTFGSGTRLTVV.

The gene calls are TRBV28 and TRBJ2-3; possibly TRBD2 for D (6 bases). This CDR3 region has 15 residues. Trimming removed 5 bases at V and 2 bases at J, with 14 bases between. Germline V lookup: CDR1 MDHEN, CDR2 SYDVKM. The CDR3, as DNA: TGTGCCAGCAGTCCGCGGGACCGCCACACAGATACGCAGTATTTT. It specifies CASSPRDRHTDTQYF.

The genes are TRBV29-1 and TRBJ2-5; D remains ambiguous. CDR3 size: 13 residues. Deletions cut 4 bases from V and 0 bases from J, with 9 bases between. Germline V gene sequence: CDR1 SQVTM, CDR2 ANQGSEA. In nucleotides, the CDR3 is TGCAGCGTTGGGTCGGTAGACCAAGAGACCCAGTACTTC. It translates to CSVGSVDQETQYF.

The chain couples TRBV20-1 to TRBJ2-2, with D perhaps TRBD2 (6 bases). Germline V gives CDR1 DFQATT, CDR2 SNEGSKA (reference sequence). The V gene lost 3 bases and the J gene lost 6 bases, with 14 bases spanning the gap. There are 14 residues in the CDR3. CDR3 sequence: CSASSGRMAGELFF. CDR3 sequence (DNA): TGCAGTGCTAGTTCCGGGAGAATGGCCGGGGAGCTGTTTTTT.

A single count supports this clone. The CDR3 DNA reads as TGTGCCAGCAGTCCCCCCTCGGGCACTGAAGCTTTCTTT. Its protein is CASSPPSGTEAFF. The genes are TRBV12-3 or TRBV12-4 and TRBJ1-1; no clear D. V was shortened by 5 bases and J by 4 bases, with 11 bases between the two germline ends. CDR3 length: 13 amino acids.

V is TRBV7-3 and J is TRBJ2-7; perhaps TRBD1 as D (6 bases). This CDR3 has 13 amino acids. Between the trimmed V and J ends, which lost 5 bases and 5 bases, there was a span of 13 bases. CDR1 and CDR2 (germline): SGHTA, FQGTGA. The CDR3 reads CASSPSPGDEQYF. In nucleotides, the CDR3 is TGTGCCAGCAGCCCCTCCCCAGGGGACGAGCAGTACTTC. Variable domain in full (rest from reference TRBV7-3 and TRBJ2-7): GAGVSQTPSNKVTEKGKYVELRCDPISGHTALYWYRQSLGQGPEFLIYFQGTGAADDSGLPNDRFFAVRPEGSVSTLKIQRTERGDSAVYLCASSPSPGDEQYFGPGTRLTVT.

The chain has TRBV10-3 and TRBJ1-2, with D perhaps TRBD1 (5 bases). V was cut by 4 bases and J by 5 bases, with 11 bases left in between. The length of the CDR3 is 13 residues. Germline assignment: CDR1 ENHRY and CDR2 SYGVKD. In DNA form, the CDR3 reads TGTGCCATCAGTGTGAGGGGAAGATATGGCTACACCTTC. This encodes CAISVRGRYGYTF.

The J gene is TRBJ2-2, the V gene TRBV19; possibly TRBD2 for D (6 bases). The V gene's germline CDR1 is LNHDA and CDR2 SQIVND (reference sequence). There are 14 residues in the CDR3. V was trimmed by 8 bases and J by 4 bases, leaving 14 bases between them. The CDR3 is CASFRGAGTGELFF. The CDR3 coding sequence is TGTGCCAGTTTTCGGGGAGCGGGCACCGGGGAGCTGTTTTTT.

This clone was counted once. This rearrangement joins TRBV6-6 to TRBJ2-7; TRBD1 aligns across 7 bases. The CDR3 consists of 14 residues. From germline, CDR1 is MNHNY and CDR2 SVGAGI (reference sequence). V lost 2 bases to trimming and J lost 3 bases; unmatched junction nucleotides: 4. CDR3 protein: CASSYAHRGYEQYF. The CDR3 nucleotides read TGTGCCAGCAGTTACGCCCACAGGGGCTACGAGCAGTACTTC.

This clone turned up a few times. The V and J genes are TRBV6-4 and TRBJ2-2; 11 nucleotides line up with TRBD2. Germline V CDR1 and CDR2: MRHNA, SNTAGT. V gave up 6 bases and J gave up 5 bases; unmatched junction bases: 14. This CDR3 region has 18 residues. CDR3 bases: TGTGCCAGCAGGTACCGGGGCGTAGCGGGAGGGGGGACCGGGGAGCTGTTTTTT. The encoded protein is CASRYRGVAGGGTGELFF.

The chain uses TRBV19 and TRBJ2-1; tentative D call: TRBD2 (5 bases). The CDR3 runs 13 residues. The V end lost 6 bases, the J end lost 4 bases, and 10 bases lay between the germline ends. Germline CDR1 reads LNHDA; CDR2 reads SQIVND (reference sequence). The CDR3 DNA sequence: TGTGCCAGTAGGAGGGCTACGTACAATGAGCAGTTCTTC. Translating it yields CASRRATYNEQFF.

The genes are TRBV7-3 and TRBJ2-3; tentative D call: TRBD1 (6 bases). The germline V and J ends were trimmed by 2 bases and 1 base, with 10 bases remaining between them. CDR3 length equals 15 residues. CDR1 is SGHTA, CDR2 FQGTGA, per germline. CDR3 sequence reads: CASSLVQGRTDTQYF. The CDR3 DNA is TGTGCCAGCAGCTTAGTACAGGGTCGCACAGATACGCAGTATTTT.

CDR3 amino acids: CASSVGQGVNTGELFF. As DNA, the CDR3 is TGCGCCAGCAGCGTGGGACAGGGGGTGAACACCGGGGAGCTGTTTTTT. The rearrangement joins TRBV5-1 to TRBJ2-2; 11 nucleotides agree with TRBD1. CDR1 is SGHRS, CDR2 YFSETQ, per germline. The CDR3 is 16 residues long. The V gene end was trimmed by 4 bases and the J gene end by 1 base; junction bases not matched to a gene: 3.

This clone was seen only a few times. The chain employs TRBV28 and TRBJ1-5, with TRBD1 identical over 8 bases. The CDR3 extends over 16 amino acids. V shed 4 bases, J shed 4 bases, and the junction held 9 bases outside the gene matches. The V gene's germline CDR1 is MDHEN and CDR2 SYDVKM. The CDR3 region has the DNA TGTGCCAGCAGTTCTTCCGACAGGGGTGGGAATCAGCCCCAGCATTTT. Its protein is CASSSSDRGGNQPQHF.